The rows below give T cell receptor beta chains drawn from one sample of a study of post-analysis software for immune sequencing data. A single record per CDR3 protein comes from TCRdb applying MiXCR to the PCR reads. The top ten hold 4% to 5.5% of the sample, which has under 900,000 distinct CDR3 sequences, about 50% seen once. Specimen: blood. The receptor source for this set is a girl under 18 with multiple sclerosis. CDR3s include the opening cysteine and the closing phenylalanine or tryptophan. Fields, in order: J gene, D gene, V gene, clone size, CDR3 DNA, CDR3 protein. A D gene is named only where the DNA matches it firmly. Not every row has a clone size; where given, it reads once, few, many or a size class.

TRBJ2-7 | - | TRBV25-1 | once | TGTGCCAGCAGTGGTTGGAAAGAAGGGATACCCGTCTCCTACGAGCAGTACTTC | CASSGWKEGIPVSYEQYF
TRBJ2-5 | TRBD2 | TRBV15 | once | TGTGCCACCAGCAGAGCCAATGGGGGGGAAGAGCAGTACTTC | CATSRANGGEEQYF
TRBJ2-5 | TRBD2 | TRBV29-1 | - | TGCAGCGTTGACGTAGCTAGCGGAGAGACCCAGTACTTC | CSVDVASGETQYF
TRBJ2-7 | TRBD2 | TRBV30 | - | TGTGCCTGGAGTCCCCTAGAAAGGACTAGCGGCTACGAGCAGTACTTC | CAWSPLERTSGYEQYF
TRBJ2-7 | - | TRBV5-1 | few | TGCGCCAGCAGCTTGGGGACCCCAGGGGCCCCCTACGAGCAGTACTTC | CASSLGTPGAPYEQYF
TRBJ2-3 | TRBD1 | TRBV5-1 | few | TGCGCCAGCAGCTTCATTGACAGGGGATTAGATACGCAGTATTTT | CASSFIDRGLDTQYF
TRBJ2-3 | - | TRBV2 | few | TGTGCCAGCACTGAGGGTCACGGGGCCTCCACAGATACGCAGTATTTT | CASTEGHGASTDTQYF
TRBJ2-7 | - | TRBV20-1 | - | TGCAGTGCTAGAGATGAATTAGGCCAGGGTCGCGAGCAGTACTTC | CSARDELGQGREQYF
TRBJ2-7 | TRBD1 | TRBV7-9 | - | TGTGCCAGCAGCTTCGTGAGACAGGGGAACGAGCAGTACTTC | CASSFVRQGNEQYF
TRBJ2-5 | TRBD2 | TRBV20-1 | few | TGCAGTGCTTCCCTAGCGGGAGGGCTCCGGGAGACCCAGTACTTC | CSASLAGGLRETQYF
TRBJ1-1 | - | TRBV7-9 | few | TGTGCCAGCAGCTTACCGCAGGGAGCAGCTTTCTTT | CASSLPQGAAFF
TRBJ2-3 | TRBD2 | TRBV20-1 | - | TGCAGTTTAGCGGGGGGCACCAGCACAGATACGCAGTATTTT | CSLAGGTSTDTQYF
TRBJ2-3 | TRBD1 | TRBV20-1 | - | TGCAGTGCTAGTCGTGGACAGGGAAAGAGCACAGATACGCAGTATTTT | CSASRGQGKSTDTQYF
TRBJ1-5 | - | TRBV27 | once | TGTGCCAGCAGTCCCCAGGGGCTAGGTCAGCCCCAGCATTTT | CASSPQGLGQPQHF
TRBJ1-5 | - | TRBV12-3/TRBV12-4 | - | TGTGCCAGCACTAGAGGGGATCAGCCCCAGCATTTT | CASTRGDQPQHF
TRBJ1-5 | - | TRBV11-2 | - | TGTGCCAGCGGCCGTAGGGACAATCAGCCCCAGCATTTT | CASGRRDNQPQHF
TRBJ2-1 | TRBD2 | TRBV27 | few | TGTGCCAGCAGCCGACAGGGACTAGCGGGAGGGCCTTGGAATGAGCAGTTCTTC | CASSRQGLAGGPWNEQFF
TRBJ2-5 | - | TRBV25-1 | - | TGTGCCAGCAGCACCCGAAAAGAGACCCAGTACTTC | CASSTRKETQYF
TRBJ1-2 | - | TRBV4-1 | - | TGCGCCAGCAGCCCAGTGGGACAACATCGGAACTATGGCTACACCTTC | CASSPVGQHRNYGYTF
TRBJ1-2 | TRBD1 | TRBV12-3/TRBV12-4 | - | TGTGCCAGCAGGCACACAGGGGAAAACTATGGCTACACCTTC | CASRHTGENYGYTF
TRBJ2-4 | - | TRBV12-3/TRBV12-4 | - | TGTGCCAGCAGTCTACAGGGCGACAAAAACATTCAGTACTTC | CASSLQGDKNIQYF
TRBJ2-5 | - | TRBV29-1 | - | TGCAGCGTTGGGGGGGCCCAAGAGACCCAGTACTTC | CSVGGAQETQYF